One and the same sample provided the 29 T cell receptor beta chains below, sequenced in a study of blood T cell repertoires in COVID-19. Generated by immunoSEQ multiplex PCR, the TCRdb table keeps only in-frame clones and is missing some. The sample holds about 76,000 clones, around nine tenths seen once. Sequencing was carried out using peripheral blood. Every receptor here comes from a human donor in a cohort sampled during active COVID-19.

The J gene is TRBJ2-7, the V gene TRBV11-3; TRBD1 aligns across 7 bases. The trim removed 2 bases at V and 3 bases at J, leaving 1 base unmatched. Germline assignment: CDR1 SGHNT and CDR2 YENEEA. The CDR3 covers 13 residues. The CDR3: CASSLRDSYEQYF. In DNA form, the CDR3 reads TGTGCCAGCAGCTTAAGGGACAGCTACGAGCAGTACTTC.

The chain recombines TRBV11-3 with TRBJ2-1, with D possibly being TRBD2 (6 bases). The CDR3 consists of 13 residues. Trimming removed 4 bases at V and 6 bases at J, with 10 bases between. CDR1 SGHNT and CDR2 YENEEA come from the germline V gene. Written as DNA, the CDR3 is TGTGCCAGCAGCTGGGGACTTTTCAATGAGCAGTTCTTC. It is translated as CASSWGLFNEQFF. Combining the CDR3 with reference TRBV11-3 and TRBJ2-1 gives the whole variable domain EAGVVQSPRYKIIEKKQPVAFWCNPISGHNTLYWYLQNLGQGPELLIRYENEEAVDDSQLPKDRFSAERLKGVDSTLKIQPAELGDSAVYLCASSWGLFNEQFFGPGTRLTVL.

This clone was found once. CDR3 residues: CASSPYQGPRDIQYF. CDR3 bases: TGTGCCAGCAGTCCCTATCAGGGGCCCAGGGACATTCAGTACTTC. This chain links TRBV14 with TRBJ2-4, with D perhaps TRBD1 (6 bases). The V and J ends lost 6 bases and 8 bases respectively, with 20 bases between them. This CDR3 is 15 amino acids long. CDR1 SGHDN and CDR2 FVKESK come from the germline V gene.

The rearrangement uses TRBV4-1 and TRBJ1-1; D is ambiguous. V was cut by 4 bases and J by 2 bases, with 20 bases left in between. CDR1 is MGHRA, CDR2 YSYEKL, per germline. The CDR3 length is 17 residues. The CDR3 DNA follows: TGCGCCAGCAGCCGCCTCCACGTGCGGCGGGGTAACACTGAAGCTTTCTTT. Translating gives CASSRLHVRRGNTEAFF.

This sequence joins TRBV18 and TRBJ2-5; 7 bases map to TRBD1. The CDR3 is 14 amino acids. V trimming: 6 bases; J trimming: 4 bases; junction bases outside the gene matches: 8. The germline V gene encodes CDR1 KGHSH and CDR2 LQKENI. The CDR3, as DNA: TGTGCCAGCTCGCCTGGGGCAGGGGGAGAGACCCAGTACTTC. It codes for CASSPGAGGETQYF.

The V and J genes are TRBV27 and TRBJ1-2; D is unclear. The germline CDR1 and CDR2 sequences are MNHEY and SMNVEV (reference sequence). Trimming stripped 11 bases from V and 7 bases from J, with 8 bases between. This CDR3 comprises 9 residues. In DNA, the CDR3 is TGTGCCGGCTTCCTTGGCTACACCTTC. It specifies CAGFLGYTF.

V is TRBV5-8 and J is TRBJ2-5; D possibly corresponds to TRBD1 (5 bases). CDR3 size: 14 residues. CDR1 is SGHTS, CDR2 YDEGEE, per germline. V lost 0 bases to trimming and J lost 5 bases, with 11 bases between them. CDR3 residues: CASSLATAWETQYF. For the CDR3, the DNA is TGTGCCAGCAGCTTGGCGACAGCGTGGGAGACCCAGTACTTC.

The V call is TRBV11-2, the J call TRBJ2-7; D not resolved. The CDR3 is made up of 14 amino acids. The V end lost 2 bases, the J end lost 6 bases, and 14 bases lay between the germline ends. CDR1 SGHAT and CDR2 FQNNGV come from the germline V gene. The CDR3 DNA reads TGTGCCAGCAGCTTACTGGGCCTGACACCCGAGCAGTACTTC. Its protein product is CASSLLGLTPEQYF.

Here the CDR3 DNA reads TGTGCCAGCAGCTTAGGGGGACAGGGAATCGGAAACACCATATATTTT. The encoded protein is CASSLGGQGIGNTIYF. This chain joins TRBV7-2 and TRBJ1-3, with 9 bases that match TRBD1. The germline CDR1 and CDR2 sequences are SGHTA and FQGNSA. V shed 1 base, J shed 4 bases, and the junction held 5 bases outside the gene matches. There are 16 residues in the CDR3.

CDR3: CASSLDGYTEAFF. Here the CDR3 DNA reads TGTGCCAGCAGCTTAGACGGGTACACTGAAGCTTTCTTT. The chain employs TRBV7-8 and TRBJ1-1; D uncertain. This CDR3 has 13 amino acids. Germline values: CDR1 SGHVS, CDR2 FQNEAQ. V was trimmed by 1 base and J by 3 bases, leaving 6 bases between them.

This clone was found once. This sequence joins TRBV3-1 (or the pseudogene TRBV3-2) and TRBJ1-2; 8 bases are shared with TRBD1. CDR1 and CDR2 from the germline V gene are LGHDT and YNNKEL (reference sequence). The CDR3 consists of 15 residues. After removal of 1 base from V and 3 bases from J, the junction contained 4 bases not matched to a gene. For the CDR3, the DNA is TGTGCCAGCAGCCAAGGTGCCAGGGGGCACTATGGCTACACCTTC. This codes for CASSQGARGHYGYTF.

The chain uses TRBV11-2 and TRBJ2-5; no reliable D call. The V gene's germline CDR1 is SGHAT and CDR2 FQNNGV. V was cut by 0 bases and J by 2 bases, with 4 bases left in between. CDR3 size: 13 residues. The CDR3, as DNA: TGTGCCAGCAGCTTAGAACAACAAGAGACCCAGTACTTC. Translating it yields CASSLEQQETQYF.

The V gene is TRBV5-4, the J gene TRBJ1-1; D perhaps matches TRBD1 (5 bases). The germline V gene encodes CDR1 SGHNT and CDR2 YYREEE (reference sequence). This CDR3 is built from 15 residues. The germline V and J ends were trimmed by 0 bases and 3 bases, with 12 bases remaining between them. The DNA of the CDR3 is TGTGCCAGCAGCTTGGGGCAGGGAGGGTACACTGAAGCTTTCTTT. Encoded protein: CASSLGQGGYTEAFF.

The chain joins TRBV7-2 to TRBJ1-5; D is unclear. The CDR3 consists of 13 residues. V lost 5 bases, J lost 4 bases, and 9 bases lay in between. Germline V CDR1 and CDR2: SGHTA, FQGNSA. The DNA for the CDR3 is TGTGCCAGCAGCAACTCGGTGAATCAGCCCCAGCATTTT. Its translation: CASSNSVNQPQHF.

The chain joins TRBV19 to TRBJ2-7; 7 nucleotides line up with TRBD2. The CDR3 extends over 12 amino acids. Germline V gives CDR1 LNHDA, CDR2 SQIVND (reference sequence). After removal of 7 bases from V and 2 bases from J, the junction contained 2 bases not matched to a gene. The CDR3 DNA is TGTGCCAGTACTAGCGGACCCTACGAGCAGTACTTC. Translation: CASTSGPYEQYF. Full variable domain (rest looked up from reference TRBV19 and TRBJ2-7): DGGITQSPKYLFRKEGQNVTLSCEQNLNHDAMYWYRQDPGQGLRLIYYSQIVNDFQKGDIAEGYSVSREKKESFPLTVTSAQKNPTAFYLCASTSGPYEQYFGPGTRLTVT.

The chain has TRBV16 and TRBJ1-2; D ambiguous. This CDR3 has 13 residues. The V end was cut by 3 bases, the J end by 1 base, with 6 bases between. Germline lookup yields CDR1 KGHSY and CDR2 FQNENV. CDR3 DNA sequence: TGTGCCAGCAGCCAGGCCAGTAACTATGGCTACACCTTC. It is translated as CASSQASNYGYTF. The full variable domain, completed using reference TRBV16 and TRBJ1-2, is GEEVAQTPKHLVRGEGQKAKLYCAPIKGHSYVFWYQQVLKNEFKFLISFQNENVFDETGMPKERFSAKCLPNSPCSLEIQATKLEDSAVYFCASSQASNYGYTFGSGTRLTVV.

The chain combines TRBV19 with TRBJ2-3; D gene uncertain. The CDR3 is 14 amino acids. Germline V lookup: CDR1 LNHDA, CDR2 SQIVND (reference sequence). Trimming removed 1 base from V and 0 bases from J, with 5 bases in between. Written as DNA, the CDR3 is TGTGCCAGTAGTATAGTACAGAGCACAGATACGCAGTATTTT. Residues: CASSIVQSTDTQYF.

The chain has TRBV6-5 and TRBJ1-3; 7 bases map to TRBD1. The CDR3 loop spans 16 amino acids. J gave up 0 bases and V 0 bases, and 2 bases lay outside the gene matches. CDR1 and CDR2 from the germline V gene are MNHEY and SVGAGI. The chain's CDR3 is CASSYSTGTSGNTIYF. CDR3 bases: TGTGCCAGCAGTTACTCGACAGGGACCTCTGGAAACACCATATATTTT.

V usage is TRBV30 and J usage is TRBJ1-5, with unresolved D. Trimming left V 0 bases short and J 3 bases short, with 12 bases between. The CDR3 runs to 15 residues. CDR1 and CDR2 from the germline V gene are GTSNPN and SVGIG (reference sequence). The CDR3: CAWSVGGQDNQPQHF. In DNA, the CDR3 is TGTGCCTGGAGTGTAGGAGGGCAGGACAATCAGCCCCAGCATTTT.

The chain recombines TRBV4-2 with TRBJ2-7, with 10 bases aligning to TRBD1. The CDR3 consists of 15 residues. CDR1 and CDR2 (germline): LGHNA, YNFKEQ. J was trimmed by 0 bases and V by 1 base; bases with no gene match: 0. CDR3: CASSQGTGGSYEQYF. The CDR3 DNA is TGTGCCAGCAGCCAAGGGACAGGGGGCTCCTACGAGCAGTACTTC.

The genes are TRBV29-1 and TRBJ1-2; 9 bases fit TRBD1. Germline CDR1 and CDR2: SQVTM and ANQGSEA. J was trimmed by 3 bases and V by 3 bases; bases with no gene match: 5. The CDR3 covers 14 residues. The CDR3 reads CSVDETGGDYGYTF. The CDR3 nucleotides read TGCAGCGTTGACGAAACAGGGGGCGACTATGGCTACACCTTC.

The chain employs TRBV9 and TRBJ1-1, with 8 bases fitting TRBD1. The length of the CDR3 is 14 residues. The trim removed 4 bases at V and 3 bases at J, leaving 5 bases unmatched. Per the germline V gene, CDR1 is SGDLS and CDR2 is YYNGEE. In DNA, the CDR3 is TGTGCCAGCAGCCTACAGGGGGAGGACACTGAAGCTTTCTTT. Its translation: CASSLQGEDTEAFF.

In this sample, this clone turned up once. The V and J genes are TRBV28 and TRBJ2-3, with 8 bases aligning to TRBD2. The CDR3 covers 12 residues. After removal of 6 bases from V and 14 bases from J, the junction contained 10 bases not matched to a gene. Germline V gene data show CDR1 as MDHEN and CDR2 as SYDVKM. This chain's CDR3 is CASSYGLAPLYF. Here the CDR3 DNA reads TGTGCCAGCAGCTACGGACTAGCTCCCCTGTATTTT.

Only one count was recorded for this clone. The V and J genes are TRBV7-3 and TRBJ2-1, with TRBD1 matching 10 bases. V was pared by 2 bases and J by 7 bases, with 5 bases of the junction left unmatched. Germline-derived CDR1 and CDR2 are SGHTA and FQGTGA. This CDR3 comprises 15 residues. CDR3 nucleotide sequence: TGTGCCAGCAGCTTAGGGACAGGGGTAAGGAATGAGCAGTTCTTC. Its protein product is CASSLGTGVRNEQFF.

V is TRBV6-4 and J is TRBJ1-1; D gene uncertain. V gave up 6 bases and J gave up 1 base, with 12 bases separating them. Germline lookup yields CDR1 MRHNA and CDR2 SNTAGT. This CDR3 spans 14 amino acids. The CDR3 protein is CASRPGTWNTEAFF. DNA for the CDR3: TGTGCCAGCAGGCCTGGTACATGGAACACTGAAGCTTTCTTT.

In this sample, this clone turned up many times. The chain carries TRBV19 and TRBJ1-2; 10 nucleotides line up with TRBD1. Unmatched junction bases numbered 16, after V lost 6 bases and J lost 6 bases. The V gene's germline CDR1 is LNHDA and CDR2 SQIVND (reference sequence). The CDR3 is 17 amino acids. The CDR3 is CASRRDAGTGVLDGYTF. The CDR3 nucleotides read TGTGCCAGTAGGCGGGACGCCGGGACAGGGGTCCTCGATGGCTACACCTTC.

This chain joins TRBV6-2 or TRBV6-3 and TRBJ2-1; the match to TRBD2 covers 7 bases. The ends lost 6 bases at V and 0 bases at J; junction bases unmatched: 8. The length of the CDR3 is 16 residues. Per germline, CDR1 MNHEY and CDR2 SVGEGT. The CDR3 sequence is CASSPRRGSSYNEQFF. The CDR3 DNA sequence: TGTGCCAGCAGCCCTAGGCGGGGGAGCTCCTACAATGAGCAGTTCTTC.

This clone appeared many times. The rearrangement uses TRBV6-2 or TRBV6-3 and TRBJ2-1; D uncertain. Trimming pared 2 bases from V and 4 bases from J, leaving 9 bases between. The CDR3 contains 14 residues. Germline-derived CDR1 and CDR2 are MNHEY and SVGEGT. CDR3 sequence: CASSYLTEYNEQFF. In DNA form, the CDR3 reads TGTGCCAGCAGTTACCTCACAGAGTACAATGAGCAGTTCTTC.

V and J are TRBV7-3 and TRBJ2-7; 11 bases are a match to TRBD2. V trimming: 4 bases; J trimming: 6 bases; junction bases outside the gene matches: 11. Germline values: CDR1 SGHTA, CDR2 FQGTGA. The CDR3 runs 16 residues. CDR3 in DNA: TGTGCCAGCAGCTCGTTCCCTACTAGCGGGAGAGCCGAGCAGTACTTC. It translates to CASSSFPTSGRAEQYF.